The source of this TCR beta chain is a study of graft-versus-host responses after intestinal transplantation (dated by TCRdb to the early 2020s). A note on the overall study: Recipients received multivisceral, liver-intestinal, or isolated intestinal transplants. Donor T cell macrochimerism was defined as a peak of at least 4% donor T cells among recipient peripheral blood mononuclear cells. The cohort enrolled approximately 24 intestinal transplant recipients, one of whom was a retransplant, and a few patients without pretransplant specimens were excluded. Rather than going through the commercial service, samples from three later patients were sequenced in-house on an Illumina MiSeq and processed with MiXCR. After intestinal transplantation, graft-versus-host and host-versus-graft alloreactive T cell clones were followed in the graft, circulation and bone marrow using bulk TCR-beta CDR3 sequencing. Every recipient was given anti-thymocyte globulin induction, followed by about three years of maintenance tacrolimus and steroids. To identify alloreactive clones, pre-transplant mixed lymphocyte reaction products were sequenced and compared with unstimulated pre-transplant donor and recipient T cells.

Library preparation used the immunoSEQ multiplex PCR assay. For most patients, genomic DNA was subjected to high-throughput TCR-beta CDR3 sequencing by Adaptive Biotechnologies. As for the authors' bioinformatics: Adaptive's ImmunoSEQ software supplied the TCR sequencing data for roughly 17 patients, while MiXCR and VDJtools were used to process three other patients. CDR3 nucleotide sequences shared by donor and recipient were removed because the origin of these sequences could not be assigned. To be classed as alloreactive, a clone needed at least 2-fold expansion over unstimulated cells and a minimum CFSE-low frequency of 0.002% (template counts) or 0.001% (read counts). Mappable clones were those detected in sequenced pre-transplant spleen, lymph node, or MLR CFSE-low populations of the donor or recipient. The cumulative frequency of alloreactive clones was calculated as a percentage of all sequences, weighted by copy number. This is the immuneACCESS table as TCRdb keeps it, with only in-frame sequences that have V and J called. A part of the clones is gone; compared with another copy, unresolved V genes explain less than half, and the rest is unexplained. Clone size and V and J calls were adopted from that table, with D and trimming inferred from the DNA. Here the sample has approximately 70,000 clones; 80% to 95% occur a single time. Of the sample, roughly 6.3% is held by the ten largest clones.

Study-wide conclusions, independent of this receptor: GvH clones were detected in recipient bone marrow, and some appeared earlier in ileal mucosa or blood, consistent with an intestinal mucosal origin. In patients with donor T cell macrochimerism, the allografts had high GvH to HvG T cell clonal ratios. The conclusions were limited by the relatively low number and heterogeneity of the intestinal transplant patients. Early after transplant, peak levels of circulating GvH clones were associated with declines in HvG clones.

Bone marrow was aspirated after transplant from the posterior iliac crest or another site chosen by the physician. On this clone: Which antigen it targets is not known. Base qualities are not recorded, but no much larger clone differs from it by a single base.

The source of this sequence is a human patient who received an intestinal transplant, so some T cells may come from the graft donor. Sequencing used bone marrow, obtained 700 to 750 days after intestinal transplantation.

The encoded CDR3 is CASLQEETQYF. The sequenced DNA is TGTGCCAGCCTACAGGAAGAGACCCAGTACTTC. The rearrangement combines TRBV7-9 with TRBJ2-5; D gene: possibly TRBD1, on 5 matching bases. The germline V gene (reference sequence) sets CDR1 to SEHNR and CDR2 to FQNEAQ. The CDR3 has 11 amino acids, counting the end cysteine and phenylalanine. The entry retains the CDR3 DNA only, 33 bases that are in frame from base 1. V sheds 8 bases and J sheds 3 bases, leaving 7 bases between their ends.